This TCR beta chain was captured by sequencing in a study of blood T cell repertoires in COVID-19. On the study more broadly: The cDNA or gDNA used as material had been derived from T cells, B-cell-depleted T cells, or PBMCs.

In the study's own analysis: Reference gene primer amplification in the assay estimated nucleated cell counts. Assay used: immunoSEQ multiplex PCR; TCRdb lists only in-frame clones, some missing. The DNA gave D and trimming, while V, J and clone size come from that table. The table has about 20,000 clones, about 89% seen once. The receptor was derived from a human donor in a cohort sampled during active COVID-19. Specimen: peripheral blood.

CDR3 nucleotide sequence: TGTGCCAGCAGTTACTCGGCAGGGGGGAGCTCTGGGGCCAACGTCCTGACTTTC. Its translation: CASSYSAGGSSGANVLTF. The V and J genes are TRBV6-2 or TRBV6-3 and TRBJ2-6; a weak D match, TRBD1 (7 bases). The CDR3 is 18 residues long. V dropped 0 bases and J dropped 0 bases, with 12 bases sitting between them. The germline gives CDR1 MNHEY, CDR2 SVGEGT.